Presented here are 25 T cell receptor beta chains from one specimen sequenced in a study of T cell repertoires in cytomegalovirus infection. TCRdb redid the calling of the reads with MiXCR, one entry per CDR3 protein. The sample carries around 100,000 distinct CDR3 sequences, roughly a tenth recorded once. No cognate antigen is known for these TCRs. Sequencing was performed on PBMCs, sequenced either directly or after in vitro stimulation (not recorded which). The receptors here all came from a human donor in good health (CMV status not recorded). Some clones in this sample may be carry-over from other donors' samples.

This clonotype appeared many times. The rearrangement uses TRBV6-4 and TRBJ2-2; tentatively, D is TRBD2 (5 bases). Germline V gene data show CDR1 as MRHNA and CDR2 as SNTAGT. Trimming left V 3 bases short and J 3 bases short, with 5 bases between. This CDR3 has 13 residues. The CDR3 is CASSERDTGELFF. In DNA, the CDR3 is TGTGCCAGCAGTGAGAGGGACACCGGGGAGCTGTTTTTT.

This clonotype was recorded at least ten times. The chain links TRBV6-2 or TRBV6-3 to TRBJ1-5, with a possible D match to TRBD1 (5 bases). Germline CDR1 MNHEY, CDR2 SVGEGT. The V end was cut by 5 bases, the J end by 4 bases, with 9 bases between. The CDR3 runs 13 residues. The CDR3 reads CASSRDGNQPQHF. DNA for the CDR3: TGTGCCAGCAGTAGGGACGGAAATCAGCCCCAGCATTTT.

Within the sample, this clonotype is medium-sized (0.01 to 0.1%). This chain's CDR3 is CASSSEDRSLPGANVLTF. CDR3 sequence (DNA): TGTGCCAGCAGCTCAGAGGACAGGTCCTTACCCGGGGCCAACGTCCTGACTTTC. The chain couples TRBV11-2 to TRBJ2-6; TRBD1 matches at 7 bases. This CDR3 has 18 amino acids. Germline values: CDR1 SGHAT, CDR2 FQNNGV. Trimming removed 4 bases from V and 4 bases from J; junction bases left unmatched: 13.

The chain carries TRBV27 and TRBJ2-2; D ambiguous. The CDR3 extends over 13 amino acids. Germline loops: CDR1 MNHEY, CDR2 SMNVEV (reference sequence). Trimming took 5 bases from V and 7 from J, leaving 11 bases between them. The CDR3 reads CASSKIGIGELFF. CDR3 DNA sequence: TGTGCCAGCAGTAAAATAGGCATCGGGGAGCTGTTTTTT.

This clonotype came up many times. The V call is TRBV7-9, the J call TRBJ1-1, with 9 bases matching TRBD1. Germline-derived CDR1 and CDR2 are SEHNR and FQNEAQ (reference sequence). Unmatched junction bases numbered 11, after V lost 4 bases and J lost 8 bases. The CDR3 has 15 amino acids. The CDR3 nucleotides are TGTGCCAGCAGCTCAACCGGGACAGGGAAATTCGAAGCTTTCTTT. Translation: CASSSTGTGKFEAFF.

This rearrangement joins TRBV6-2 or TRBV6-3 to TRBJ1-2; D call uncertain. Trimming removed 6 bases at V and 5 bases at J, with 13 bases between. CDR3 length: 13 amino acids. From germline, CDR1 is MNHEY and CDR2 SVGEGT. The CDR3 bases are TGTGCCAGCAGGATATCCGGGCCGTATGGCTACACCTTC. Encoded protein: CASRISGPYGYTF.

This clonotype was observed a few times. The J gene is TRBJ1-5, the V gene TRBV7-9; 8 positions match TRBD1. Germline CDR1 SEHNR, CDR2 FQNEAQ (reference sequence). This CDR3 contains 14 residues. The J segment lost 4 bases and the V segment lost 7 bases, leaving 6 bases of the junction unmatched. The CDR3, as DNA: TGTGCCAGCAACTCGGACAGGGCTAATCAGCCCCAGCATTTT. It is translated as CASNSDRANQPQHF.

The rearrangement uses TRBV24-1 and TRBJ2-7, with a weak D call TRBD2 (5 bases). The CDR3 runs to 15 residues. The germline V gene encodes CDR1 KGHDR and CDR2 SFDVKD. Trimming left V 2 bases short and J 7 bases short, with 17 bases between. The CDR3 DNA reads TGTGCCACCAGTGATTGGCTCGGGGAACGGGGAGAGCAGTACGTC. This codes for CATSDWLGERGEQYV.

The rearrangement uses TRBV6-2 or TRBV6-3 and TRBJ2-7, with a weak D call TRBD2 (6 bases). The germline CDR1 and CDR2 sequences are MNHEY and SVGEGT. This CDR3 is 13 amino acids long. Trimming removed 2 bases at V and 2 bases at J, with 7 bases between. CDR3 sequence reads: CASSYGTPYEQYV. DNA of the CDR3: TGTGCCAGCAGTTACGGGACTCCCTACGAGCAGTACGTC.

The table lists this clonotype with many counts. The CDR3, as DNA: TGTGCCAGCAGCATCGGACGCGTTGAAGCTTTCTTT. This codes for CASSIGRVEAFF. The genes are TRBV11-2 and TRBJ1-1, with D uncertain. V was pared by 5 bases and J by 7 bases, with 11 bases between. Germline CDR1 SGHAT, CDR2 FQNNGV. This CDR3 is built from 12 residues.

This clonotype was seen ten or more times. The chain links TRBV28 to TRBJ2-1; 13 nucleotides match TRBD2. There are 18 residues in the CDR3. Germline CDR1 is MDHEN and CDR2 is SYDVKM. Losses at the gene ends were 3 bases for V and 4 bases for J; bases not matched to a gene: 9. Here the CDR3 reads CASSFGPGTSGIYNEQFF. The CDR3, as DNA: TGTGCCAGCAGTTTTGGCCCGGGGACTAGCGGGATATACAATGAGCAGTTCTTC.

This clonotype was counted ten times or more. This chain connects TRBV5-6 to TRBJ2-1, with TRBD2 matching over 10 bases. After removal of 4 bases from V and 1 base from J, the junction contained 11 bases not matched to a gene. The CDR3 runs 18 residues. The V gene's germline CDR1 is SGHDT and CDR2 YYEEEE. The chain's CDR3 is CASSLAEREGLSYNEQFF. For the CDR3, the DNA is TGTGCCAGCAGCCTGGCGGAGCGGGAGGGCCTGTCCTACAATGAGCAGTTCTTC.

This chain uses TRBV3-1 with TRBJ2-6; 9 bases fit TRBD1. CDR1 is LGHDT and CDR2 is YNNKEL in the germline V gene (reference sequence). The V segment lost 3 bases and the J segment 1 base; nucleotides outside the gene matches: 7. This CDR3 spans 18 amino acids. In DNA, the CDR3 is TGTGCCAGCAGCCAGTTCCGGGACAGGGCTTCTGGGGCCAACGTCCTGACTTTC. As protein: CASSQFRDRASGANVLTF.

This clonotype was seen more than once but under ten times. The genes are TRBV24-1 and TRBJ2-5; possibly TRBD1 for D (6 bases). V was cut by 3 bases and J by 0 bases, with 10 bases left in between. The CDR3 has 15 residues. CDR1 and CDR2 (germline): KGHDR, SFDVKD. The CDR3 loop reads CATSDTGMYQETQYF. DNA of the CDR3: TGTGCCACCAGTGATACAGGGATGTACCAAGAGACCCAGTACTTC.

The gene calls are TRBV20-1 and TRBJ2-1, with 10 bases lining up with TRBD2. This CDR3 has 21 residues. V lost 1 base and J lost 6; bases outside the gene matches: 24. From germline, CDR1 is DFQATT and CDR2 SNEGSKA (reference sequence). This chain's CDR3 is CSARGPWTGTSVNPASNEQFF. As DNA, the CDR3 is TGCAGTGCTAGAGGTCCCTGGACCGGGACTAGCGTAAACCCCGCCTCCAATGAGCAGTTCTTC.

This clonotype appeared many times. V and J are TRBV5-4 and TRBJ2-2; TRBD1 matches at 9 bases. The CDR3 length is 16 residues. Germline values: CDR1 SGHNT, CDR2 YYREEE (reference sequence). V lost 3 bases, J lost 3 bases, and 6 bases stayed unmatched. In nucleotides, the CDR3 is TGTGCCAGCAGCTCGGGTAGGACAGGGGACACCGGGGAGCTGTTTTTT. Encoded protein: CASSSGRTGDTGELFF.

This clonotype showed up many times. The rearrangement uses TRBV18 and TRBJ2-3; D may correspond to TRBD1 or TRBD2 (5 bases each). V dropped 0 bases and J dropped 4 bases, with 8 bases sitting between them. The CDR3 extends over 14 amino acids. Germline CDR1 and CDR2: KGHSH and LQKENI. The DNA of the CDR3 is TGTGCCAGCTCACCACCCGGGACCCCAGATACGCAGTATTTT. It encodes CASSPPGTPDTQYF.

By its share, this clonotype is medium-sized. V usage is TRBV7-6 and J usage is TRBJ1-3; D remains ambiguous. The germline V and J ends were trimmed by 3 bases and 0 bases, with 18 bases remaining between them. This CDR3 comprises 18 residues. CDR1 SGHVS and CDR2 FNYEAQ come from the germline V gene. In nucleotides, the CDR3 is TGTGCCAGCAGCTTGTTTCCACCCACCGCCACCTCTGGAAACACCATATATTTT. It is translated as CASSLFPPTATSGNTIYF.

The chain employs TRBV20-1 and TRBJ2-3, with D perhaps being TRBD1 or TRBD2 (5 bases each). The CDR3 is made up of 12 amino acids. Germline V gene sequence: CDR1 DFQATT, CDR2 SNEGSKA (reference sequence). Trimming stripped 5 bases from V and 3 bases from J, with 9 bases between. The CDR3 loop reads CSAEGPTDTQYF. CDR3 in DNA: TGCAGTGCTGAGGGACCTACAGATACGCAGTATTTT.

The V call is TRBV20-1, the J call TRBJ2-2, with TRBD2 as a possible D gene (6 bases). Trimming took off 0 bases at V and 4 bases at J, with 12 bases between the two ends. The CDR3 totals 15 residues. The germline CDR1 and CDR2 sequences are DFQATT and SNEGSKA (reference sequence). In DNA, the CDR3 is TGCAGTGCTAGAGAGGAGGGGTTTAGCACCGGGGAGCTGTTTTTT. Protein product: CSAREEGFSTGELFF.

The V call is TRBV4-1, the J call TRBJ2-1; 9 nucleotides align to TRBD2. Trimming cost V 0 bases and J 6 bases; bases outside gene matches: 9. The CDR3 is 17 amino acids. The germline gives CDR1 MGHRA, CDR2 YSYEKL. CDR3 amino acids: CASSQDGPSGIVNEQFF. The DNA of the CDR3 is TGCGCCAGCAGCCAAGATGGGCCTAGCGGGATAGTCAATGAGCAGTTCTTC.

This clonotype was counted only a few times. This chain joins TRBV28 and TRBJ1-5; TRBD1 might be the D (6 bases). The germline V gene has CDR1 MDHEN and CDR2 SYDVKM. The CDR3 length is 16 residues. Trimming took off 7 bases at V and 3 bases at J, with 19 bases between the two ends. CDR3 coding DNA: TGTGCCAGCATCTCTCCTTTGGGGGCGGTCAATCAGCCCCAGCATTTT. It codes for CASISPLGAVNQPQHF.

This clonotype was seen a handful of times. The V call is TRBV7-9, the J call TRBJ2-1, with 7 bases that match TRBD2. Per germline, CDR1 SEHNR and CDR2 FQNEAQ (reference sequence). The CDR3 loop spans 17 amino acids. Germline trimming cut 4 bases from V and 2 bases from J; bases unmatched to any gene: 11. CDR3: CASSSRVAGPTYNEQFF. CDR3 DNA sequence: TGTGCCAGCAGCTCCAGAGTAGCGGGCCCCACCTACAATGAGCAGTTCTTC.

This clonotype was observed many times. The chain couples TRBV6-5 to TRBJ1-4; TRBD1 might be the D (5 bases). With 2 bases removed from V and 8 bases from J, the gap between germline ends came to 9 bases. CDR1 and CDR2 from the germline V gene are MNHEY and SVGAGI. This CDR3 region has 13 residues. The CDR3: CASSYRGGEKLFF. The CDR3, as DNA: TGTGCCAGCAGTTACAGGGGCGGGGAAAAACTGTTTTTT.

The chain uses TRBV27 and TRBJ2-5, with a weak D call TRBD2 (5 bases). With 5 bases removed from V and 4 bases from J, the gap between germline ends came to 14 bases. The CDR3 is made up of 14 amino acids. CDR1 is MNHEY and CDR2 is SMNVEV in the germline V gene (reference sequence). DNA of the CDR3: TGTGCCAGCAGTACCAGTTTAGGAGGAGAGACCCAGTACTTC. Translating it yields CASSTSLGGETQYF.